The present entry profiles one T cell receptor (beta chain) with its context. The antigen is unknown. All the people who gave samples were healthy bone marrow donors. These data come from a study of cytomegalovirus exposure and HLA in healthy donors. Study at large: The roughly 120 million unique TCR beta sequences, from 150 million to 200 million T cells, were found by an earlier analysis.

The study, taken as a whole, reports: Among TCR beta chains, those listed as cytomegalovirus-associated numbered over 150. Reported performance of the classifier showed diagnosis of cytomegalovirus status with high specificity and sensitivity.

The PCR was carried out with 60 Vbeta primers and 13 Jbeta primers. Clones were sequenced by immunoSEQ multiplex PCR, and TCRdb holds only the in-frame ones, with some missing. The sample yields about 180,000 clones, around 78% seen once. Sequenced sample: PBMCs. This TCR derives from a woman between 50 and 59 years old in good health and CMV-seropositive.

The CDR3 spells CASSQILNSWAGGKMNTEAFF. In nucleotides, the CDR3 is TGCGCCAGCAGTCAAATTCTGAACTCGTGGGCAGGGGGCAAGATGAACACTGAAGCTTTCTTT. This chain uses TRBV4-1 with TRBJ1-1; 8 positions match TRBD1. The length of the CDR3 is 21 residues. Germline lookup yields CDR1 MGHRA and CDR2 YSYEKL. Trimming cost V 6 bases and J 0 bases; bases outside gene matches: 24.